Here is one T cell receptor (beta chain) with its context. This receptor's antigen is unknown. Within one base of it there is no much larger clone, and no base qualities were kept. This record comes from a study of T cell changes during pregnancy in multiple sclerosis (dated by TCRdb to the late 2010s). For the study in its entirety: In women with multiple sclerosis, the researchers looked at how the T cell repertoire shifted as pregnancy progressed.

The CDR3 goes from the cysteine to the phenylalanine over 14 residues. Kept here is only the CDR3 DNA, which spans 42 bases and is read in frame from base 1. V loses 4 bases of germline sequence and J loses 5 bases, and the interval between the two ends is 16 bases. Sequences SGHNT (CDR1) and YYREEE (CDR2) are obtained from the germline V gene (reference sequence). The library was built by means of the immunoSEQ multiplex PCR assay. Drawn from immuneACCESS, this table holds only the in-frame rearrangements with V and J called that TCRdb kept. Clones are partly lost; checked studies trace under half to an unresolved V gene and leave the rest unexplained. The sample yields around 67,000 clones; almost 90% were counted once. Over 7.5% of the sample is in the top ten clones.

The chain links TRBV5-4 with TRBJ2-7, with no reliable assignment of the D segment. The sequence came from a female donor in good health, enrolled as a control in a pregnancy study. The material sequenced was peripheral blood, taken after pregnancy. In nucleotides, the sequence is TGTGCCAGCAGCCACCAACAATACCAAAACGAGCAGTACTTC. Translated, this is CASSHQQYQNEQYF.